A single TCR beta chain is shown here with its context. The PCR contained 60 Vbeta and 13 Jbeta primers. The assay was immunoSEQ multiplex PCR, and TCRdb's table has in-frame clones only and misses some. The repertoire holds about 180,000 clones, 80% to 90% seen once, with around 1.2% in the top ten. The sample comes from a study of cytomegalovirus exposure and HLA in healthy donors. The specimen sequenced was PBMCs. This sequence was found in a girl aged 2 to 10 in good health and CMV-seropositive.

In DNA form, the CDR3 reads TGTGCCAGCAGCTTAGAGTCTCGTAGTACGCAGTATTTT. Protein sequence: CASSLESRSTQYF. The chain employs TRBV11-2 and TRBJ2-3; D ambiguous. The germline V gene has CDR1 SGHAT and CDR2 FQNNGV. This CDR3 comprises 13 residues. The V end was cut by 0 bases, the J end by 8 bases, with 9 bases between.